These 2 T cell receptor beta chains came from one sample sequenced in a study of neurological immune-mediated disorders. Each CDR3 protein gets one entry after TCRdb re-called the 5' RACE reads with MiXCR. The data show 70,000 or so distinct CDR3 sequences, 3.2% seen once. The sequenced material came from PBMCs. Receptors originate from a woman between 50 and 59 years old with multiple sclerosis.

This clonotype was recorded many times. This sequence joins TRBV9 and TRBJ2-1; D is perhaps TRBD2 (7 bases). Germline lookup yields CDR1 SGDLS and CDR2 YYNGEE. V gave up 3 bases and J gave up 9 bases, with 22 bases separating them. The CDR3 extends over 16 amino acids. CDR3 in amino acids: CASSDPEGGVFGEQFF. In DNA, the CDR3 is TGTGCCAGCAGCGACCCCGAGGGGGGGGTTTTCGGTGAGCAGTTCTTC.

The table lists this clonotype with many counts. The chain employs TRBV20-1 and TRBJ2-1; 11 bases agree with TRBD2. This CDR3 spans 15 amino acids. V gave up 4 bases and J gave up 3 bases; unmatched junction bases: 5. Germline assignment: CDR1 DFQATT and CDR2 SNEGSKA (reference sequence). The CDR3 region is CSATLAGGNYNEQFF. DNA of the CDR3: TGCAGTGCTACCTTAGCGGGAGGGAACTACAATGAGCAGTTCTTC.